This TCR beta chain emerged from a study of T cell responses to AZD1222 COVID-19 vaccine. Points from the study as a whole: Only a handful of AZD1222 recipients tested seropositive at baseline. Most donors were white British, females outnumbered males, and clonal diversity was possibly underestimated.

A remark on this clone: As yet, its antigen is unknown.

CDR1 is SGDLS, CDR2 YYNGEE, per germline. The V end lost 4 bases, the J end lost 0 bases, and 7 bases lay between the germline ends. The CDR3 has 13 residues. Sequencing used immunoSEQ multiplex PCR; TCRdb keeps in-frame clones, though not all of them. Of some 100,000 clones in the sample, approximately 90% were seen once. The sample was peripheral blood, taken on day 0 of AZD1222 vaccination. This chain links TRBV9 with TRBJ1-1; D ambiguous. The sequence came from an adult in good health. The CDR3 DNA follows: TGTGCCAGCAGCCCCGCGATGAACACTGAAGCTTTCTTT. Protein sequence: CASSPAMNTEAFF.